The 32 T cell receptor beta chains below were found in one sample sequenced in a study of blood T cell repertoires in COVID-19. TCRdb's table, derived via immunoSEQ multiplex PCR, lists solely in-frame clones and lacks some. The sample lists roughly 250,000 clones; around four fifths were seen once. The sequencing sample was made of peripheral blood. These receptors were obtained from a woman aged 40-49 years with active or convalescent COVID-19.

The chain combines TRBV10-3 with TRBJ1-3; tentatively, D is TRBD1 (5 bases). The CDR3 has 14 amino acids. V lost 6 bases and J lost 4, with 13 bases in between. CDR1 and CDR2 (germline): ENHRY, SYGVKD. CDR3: CAIRQGEGGNTIYF. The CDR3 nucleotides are TGTGCCATCAGGCAGGGTGAAGGGGGAAACACCATATATTTT.

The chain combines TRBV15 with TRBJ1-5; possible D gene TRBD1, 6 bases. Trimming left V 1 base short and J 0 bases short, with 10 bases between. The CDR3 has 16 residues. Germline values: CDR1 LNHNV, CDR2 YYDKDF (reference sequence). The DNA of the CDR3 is TGTGCCACCAGCAGAGGGACAGCAGATAGCAATCAGCCCCAGCATTTT. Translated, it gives CATSRGTADSNQPQHF.

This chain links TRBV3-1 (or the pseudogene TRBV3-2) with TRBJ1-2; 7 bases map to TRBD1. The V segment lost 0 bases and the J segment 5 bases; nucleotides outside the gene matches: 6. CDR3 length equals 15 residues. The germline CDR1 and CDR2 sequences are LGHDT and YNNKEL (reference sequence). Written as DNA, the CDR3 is TGTGCCAGCAGCCAAGAGGGCAGGGGGATTTATGGCTACACCTTC. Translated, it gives CASSQEGRGIYGYTF.

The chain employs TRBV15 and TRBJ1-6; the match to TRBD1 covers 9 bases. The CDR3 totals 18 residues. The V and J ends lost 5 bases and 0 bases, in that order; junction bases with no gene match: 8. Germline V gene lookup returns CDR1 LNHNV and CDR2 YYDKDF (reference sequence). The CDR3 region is CATSGRQGVSSYNSPLHF. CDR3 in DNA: TGTGCCACCAGCGGCAGACAGGGGGTGAGCTCCTATAATTCACCCCTCCACTTT.

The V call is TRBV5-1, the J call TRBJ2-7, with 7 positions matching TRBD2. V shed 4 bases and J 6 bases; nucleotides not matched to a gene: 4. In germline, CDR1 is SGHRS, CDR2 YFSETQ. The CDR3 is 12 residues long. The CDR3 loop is CASSLGGGEQYV. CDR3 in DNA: TGCGCCAGCAGCCTGGGGGGGGGCGAGCAGTACGTC.

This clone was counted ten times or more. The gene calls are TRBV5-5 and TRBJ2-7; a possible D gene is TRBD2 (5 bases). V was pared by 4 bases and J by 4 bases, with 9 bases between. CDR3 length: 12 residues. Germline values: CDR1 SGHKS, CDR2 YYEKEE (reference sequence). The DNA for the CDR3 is TGTGCCAGCAGCCGAACGGGGTACGAGCAGTACTTC. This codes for CASSRTGYEQYF.

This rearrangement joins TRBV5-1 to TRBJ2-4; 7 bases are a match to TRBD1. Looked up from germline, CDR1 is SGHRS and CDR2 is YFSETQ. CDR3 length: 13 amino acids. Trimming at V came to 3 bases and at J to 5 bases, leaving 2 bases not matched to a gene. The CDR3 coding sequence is TGCGCCAGCAGCTCGGGACAGCAAAACATTCAGTACTTC. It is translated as CASSSGQQNIQYF.

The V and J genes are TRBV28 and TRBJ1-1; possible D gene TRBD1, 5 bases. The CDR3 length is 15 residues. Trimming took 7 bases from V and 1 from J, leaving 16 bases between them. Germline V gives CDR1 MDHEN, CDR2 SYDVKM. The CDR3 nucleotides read TGTGCCAGCATCCGCAGGGAGGGCAAGAACACTGAAGCTTTCTTT. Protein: CASIRREGKNTEAFF. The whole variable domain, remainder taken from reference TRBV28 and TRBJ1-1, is DVKVTQSSRYLVKRTGEKVFLECVQDMDHENMFWYRQDPGLGLRLIYFSYDVKMKEKGDIPEGYSVSREKKERFSLILESASTNQTSMYLCASIRREGKNTEAFFGQGTRLTVV.

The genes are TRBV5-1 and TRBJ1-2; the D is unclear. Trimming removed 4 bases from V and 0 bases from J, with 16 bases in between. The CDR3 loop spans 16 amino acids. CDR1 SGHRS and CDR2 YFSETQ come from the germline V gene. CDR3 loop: CASSPDAAAANYGYTF. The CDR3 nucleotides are TGCGCCAGCAGCCCCGATGCGGCAGCAGCTAACTATGGCTACACCTTC.

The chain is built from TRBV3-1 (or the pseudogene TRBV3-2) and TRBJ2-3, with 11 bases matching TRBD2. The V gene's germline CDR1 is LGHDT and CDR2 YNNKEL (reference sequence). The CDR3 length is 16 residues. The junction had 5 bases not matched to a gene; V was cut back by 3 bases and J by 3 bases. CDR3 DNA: TGTGCCAGCAGCCAGGGTGGGACTAGCGGAACAGATACGCAGTATTTT. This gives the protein CASSQGGTSGTDTQYF.

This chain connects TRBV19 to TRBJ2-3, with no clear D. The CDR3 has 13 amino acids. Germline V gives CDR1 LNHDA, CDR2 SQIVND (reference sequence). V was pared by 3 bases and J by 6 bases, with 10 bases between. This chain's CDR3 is CASSMGSRDTQYF. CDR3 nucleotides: TGTGCCAGTAGTATGGGCAGTCGGGATACGCAGTATTTT.

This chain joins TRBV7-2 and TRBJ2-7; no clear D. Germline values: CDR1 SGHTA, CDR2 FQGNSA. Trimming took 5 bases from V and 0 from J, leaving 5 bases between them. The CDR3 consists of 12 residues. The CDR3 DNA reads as TGTGCCAGCAGCCGACTCTCCTACGAGCAGTACTTC. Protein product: CASSRLSYEQYF. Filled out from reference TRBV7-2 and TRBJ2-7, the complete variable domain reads GAGVSQSPSNKVTEKGKDVELRCDPISGHTALYWYRQSLGQGLEFLIYFQGNSAPDKSGLPSDRFSAERTGGSVSTLTIQRTQQEDSAVYLCASSRLSYEQYFGPGTRLTVT.

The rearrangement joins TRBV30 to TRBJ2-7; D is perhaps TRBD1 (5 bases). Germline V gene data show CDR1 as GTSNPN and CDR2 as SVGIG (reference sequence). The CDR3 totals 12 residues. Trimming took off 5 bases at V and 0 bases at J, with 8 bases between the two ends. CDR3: CAWDTGSYEQYF. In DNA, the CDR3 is TGTGCCTGGGATACAGGCTCCTACGAGCAGTACTTC.

In DNA, the CDR3 is TGTGCCAGCAGCCAAGAACCCATGATAACTAGCACGGCCGGGGAGCTGTTTTTT. It encodes CASSQEPMITSTAGELFF. This chain uses TRBV3-1 (or the pseudogene TRBV3-2) with TRBJ2-2, with D perhaps TRBD2 (6 bases). This CDR3 has 18 amino acids. The V end lost 0 bases, the J end lost 6 bases, and 20 bases lay between the germline ends. Germline V CDR1 and CDR2: LGHDT, YNNKEL (reference sequence).

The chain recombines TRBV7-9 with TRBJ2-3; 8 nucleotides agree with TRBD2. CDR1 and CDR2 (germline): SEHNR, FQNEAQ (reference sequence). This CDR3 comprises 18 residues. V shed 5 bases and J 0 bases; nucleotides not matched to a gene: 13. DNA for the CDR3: TGTGCCAGCAGCCCACCTAGAGCTGCTAGCGGGAGCACAGATACGCAGTATTTT. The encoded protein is CASSPPRAASGSTDTQYF.

The chain's CDR3 is CASSLYNQGANEQFF. The CDR3 DNA is TGTGCCAGCAGTTTATACAACCAGGGGGCAAATGAGCAGTTCTTC. This chain uses TRBV27 with TRBJ2-1, with 8 nucleotides matching TRBD1. The CDR3 length is 15 residues. The V gene end was trimmed by 1 base and the J gene end by 7 bases; junction bases not matched to a gene: 6. Germline CDR1 MNHEY, CDR2 SMNVEV (reference sequence).

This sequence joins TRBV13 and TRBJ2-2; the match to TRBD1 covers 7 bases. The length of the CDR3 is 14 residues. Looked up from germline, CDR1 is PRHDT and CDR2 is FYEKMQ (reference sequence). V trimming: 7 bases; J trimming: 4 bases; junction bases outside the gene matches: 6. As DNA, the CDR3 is TGTGCCAGCATGGGCAGGGGGTCCACCGGGGAGCTGTTTTTT. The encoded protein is CASMGRGSTGELFF.

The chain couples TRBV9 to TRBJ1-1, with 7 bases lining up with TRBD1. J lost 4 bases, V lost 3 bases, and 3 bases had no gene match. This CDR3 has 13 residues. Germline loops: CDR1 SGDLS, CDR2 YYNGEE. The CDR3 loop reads CASSEGQLTEAFF. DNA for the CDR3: TGTGCCAGCAGCGAGGGACAGCTCACTGAAGCTTTCTTT.

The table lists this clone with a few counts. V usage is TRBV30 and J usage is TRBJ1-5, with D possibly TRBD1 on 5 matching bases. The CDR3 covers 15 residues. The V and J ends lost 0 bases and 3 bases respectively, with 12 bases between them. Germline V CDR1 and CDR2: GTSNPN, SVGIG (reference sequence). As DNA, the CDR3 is TGTGCCTGGAGTGTAGAAGGGGTGGTCAATCAGCCCCAGCATTTT. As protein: CAWSVEGVVNQPQHF.

CDR3 region: CASSTTGTGGKAGELFF. CDR3 in DNA: TGTGCCAGTAGTACAACCGGGACAGGGGGCAAGGCCGGGGAGCTGTTTTTT. The V call is TRBV19, the J call TRBJ2-2; TRBD1 matches 12 bases. V dropped 4 bases and J dropped 6; count of bases not matched to a gene: 9. Germline V gives CDR1 LNHDA, CDR2 SQIVND (reference sequence). This CDR3 has 17 amino acids.

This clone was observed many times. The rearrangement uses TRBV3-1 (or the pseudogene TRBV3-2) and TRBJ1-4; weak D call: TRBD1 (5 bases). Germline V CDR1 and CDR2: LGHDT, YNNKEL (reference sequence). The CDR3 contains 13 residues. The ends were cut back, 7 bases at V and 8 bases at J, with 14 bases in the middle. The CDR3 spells CASNSGWGEKLFF. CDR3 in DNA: TGTGCCAGCAACTCAGGGTGGGGCGAAAAACTGTTTTTT.

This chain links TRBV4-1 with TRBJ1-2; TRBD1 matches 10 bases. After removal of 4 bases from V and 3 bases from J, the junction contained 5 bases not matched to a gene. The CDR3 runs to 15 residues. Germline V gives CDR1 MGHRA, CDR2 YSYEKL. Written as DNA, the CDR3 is TGCGCCAGCAGCCCGCGACAGGGGGCGGACTATGGCTACACCTTC. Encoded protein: CASSPRQGADYGYTF.

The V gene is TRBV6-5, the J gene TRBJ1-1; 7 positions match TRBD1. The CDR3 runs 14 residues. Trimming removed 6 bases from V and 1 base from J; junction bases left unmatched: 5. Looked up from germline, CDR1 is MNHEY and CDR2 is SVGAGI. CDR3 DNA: TGTGCCAGCAGAAAACCAGGGGGGAACACTGAAGCTTTCTTT. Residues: CASRKPGGNTEAFF.

The chain's CDR3 is CASRHSGGNEQFF. DNA for the CDR3: TGTGCCAGCAGGCATAGCGGGGGGAATGAGCAGTTCTTC. This chain joins TRBV11-2 and TRBJ2-1; 10 positions agree with TRBD2. J lost 7 bases, V lost 6 bases, and 3 bases had no gene match. Germline CDR1 SGHAT, CDR2 FQNNGV. The CDR3 is made up of 13 amino acids.

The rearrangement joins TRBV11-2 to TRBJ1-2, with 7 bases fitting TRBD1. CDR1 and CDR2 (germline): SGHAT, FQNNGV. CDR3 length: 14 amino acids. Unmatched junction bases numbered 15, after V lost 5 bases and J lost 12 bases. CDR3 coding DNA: TGTGCCAGCAGCCCTTCGGGGACAGCTCCGAACCACACCTTC. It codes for CASSPSGTAPNHTF.

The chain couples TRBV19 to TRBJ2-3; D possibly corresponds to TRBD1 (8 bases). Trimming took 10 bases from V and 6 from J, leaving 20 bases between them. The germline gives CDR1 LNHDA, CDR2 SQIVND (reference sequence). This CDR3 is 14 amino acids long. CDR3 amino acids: CATRATGGGDTQYF. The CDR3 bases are TGTGCCACACGGGCAACAGGGGGAGGGGATACGCAGTATTTT.

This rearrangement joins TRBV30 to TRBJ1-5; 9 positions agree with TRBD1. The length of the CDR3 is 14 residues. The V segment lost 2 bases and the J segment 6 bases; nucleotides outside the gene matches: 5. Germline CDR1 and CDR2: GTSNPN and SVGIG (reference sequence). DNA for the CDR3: TGTGCCTGGAGTACGACAGGGGGGGGTCAGCCCCAGCATTTT. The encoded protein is CAWSTTGGGQPQHF. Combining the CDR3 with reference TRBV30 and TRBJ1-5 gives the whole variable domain SQTIHQWPATLVQPVGSPLSLECTVEGTSNPNLYWYRQAAGRGLQLLFYSVGIGQISSEVPQNLSASRPQDRQFILSSKKLLLSDSGFYLCAWSTTGGGQPQHFGDGTRLSIL.

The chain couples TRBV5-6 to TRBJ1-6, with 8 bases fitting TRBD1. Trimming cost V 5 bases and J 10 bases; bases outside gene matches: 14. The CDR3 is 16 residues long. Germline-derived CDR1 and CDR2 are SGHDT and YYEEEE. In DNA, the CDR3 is TGTGCCAGCAGAAAGTCCGGACAGGGCGGGCCCTCACCCCTCCACTTT. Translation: CASRKSGQGGPSPLHF.

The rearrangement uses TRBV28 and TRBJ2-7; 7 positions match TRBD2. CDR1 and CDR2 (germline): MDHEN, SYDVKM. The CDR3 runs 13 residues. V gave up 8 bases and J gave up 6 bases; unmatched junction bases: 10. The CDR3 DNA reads TGTGCCAGCCGCGGGGGAAGAGTCAGCGAGCAGTACGTC. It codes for CASRGGRVSEQYV.

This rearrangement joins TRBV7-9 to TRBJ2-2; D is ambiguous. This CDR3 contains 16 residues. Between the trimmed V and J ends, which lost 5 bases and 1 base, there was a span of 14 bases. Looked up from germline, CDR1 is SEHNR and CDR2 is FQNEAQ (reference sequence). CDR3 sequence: CASSVTSQLNTGELFF. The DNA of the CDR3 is TGTGCCAGCAGCGTAACTTCCCAATTGAACACCGGGGAGCTGTTTTTT.

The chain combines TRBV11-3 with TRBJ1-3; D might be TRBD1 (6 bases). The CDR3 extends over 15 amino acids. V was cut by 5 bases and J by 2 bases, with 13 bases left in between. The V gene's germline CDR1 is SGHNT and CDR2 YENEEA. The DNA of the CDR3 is TGTGCCAGCAGCCAGACAGGAGGAGCTGGAAACACCATATATTTT. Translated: CASSQTGGAGNTIYF. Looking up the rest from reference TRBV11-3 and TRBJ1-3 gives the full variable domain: EAGVVQSPRYKIIEKKQPVAFWCNPISGHNTLYWYLQNLGQGPELLIRYENEEAVDDSQLPKDRFSAERLKGVDSTLKIQPAELGDSAVYLCASSQTGGAGNTIYFGEGSWLTVV.

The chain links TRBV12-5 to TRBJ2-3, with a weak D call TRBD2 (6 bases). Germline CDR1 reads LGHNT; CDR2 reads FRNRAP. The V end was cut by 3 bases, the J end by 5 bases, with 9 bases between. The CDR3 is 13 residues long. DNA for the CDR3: TGTGCTAGTGGTTTATCCGGGGGAGATACGCAGTATTTT. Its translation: CASGLSGGDTQYF.